The rows below give T cell receptor beta chains drawn from one sample of a study of blood T cell repertoires in COVID-19. Produced via immunoSEQ multiplex PCR; TCRdb's table is partial and in-frame only. The table shows some 62,000 clones, with approximately 78% occurring only once. Source material: PBMCs or T cells enriched from blood (not recorded which). These TCRs come from a woman in her forties with acute COVID-19. The CDR3 runs from the conserved cysteine through the conserved F or W. D genes are given only for firm matches. For some rows the clone size is stated as once, few or many, or as a class when expanded; others skip it.

d_call: .; v_call: TRBV29-1; clone_size: .; j_call: TRBJ1-4; cdr3_nt: TGCAGCGTTTCACGGGCAACTAATGAAAAACTGTTTTTT; cdr3_aa: CSVSRATNEKLFF
d_call: TRBD1; v_call: TRBV2; clone_size: .; j_call: TRBJ1-1; cdr3_nt: TGTGCCAGCAGTGTAGACAGGGGCCAGCCTGAAGCTTTCTTT; cdr3_aa: CASSVDRGQPEAFF
d_call: TRBD1; v_call: TRBV19; clone_size: .; j_call: TRBJ1-2; cdr3_nt: TGTGCCAGTAGTGCTCAGGGGGAAAGCTATGGCTACACCTTC; cdr3_aa: CASSAQGESYGYTF
d_call: .; v_call: TRBV28; clone_size: .; j_call: TRBJ1-6; cdr3_nt: TGTGCCAGCAGTTTATATAGCCTTCGCCATAATTCACCCCTCCACTTT; cdr3_aa: CASSLYSLRHNSPLHF
d_call: .; v_call: TRBV28; clone_size: .; j_call: TRBJ1-1; cdr3_nt: TGTGCCAGCAGTCTCGCCGCAGGGAACACTGAAGCTTTCTTT; cdr3_aa: CASSLAAGNTEAFF
d_call: .; v_call: TRBV6-5; clone_size: .; j_call: TRBJ2-2; cdr3_nt: TGTGCCAGCAAGGGCGGGGGCCGCACCGGGGAGCTGTTTTTT; cdr3_aa: CASKGGGRTGELFF
d_call: .; v_call: TRBV28; clone_size: .; j_call: TRBJ1-1; cdr3_nt: TGTGCCAGCAGGAGACAGCAGAACACTGAAGCTTTCTTT; cdr3_aa: CASRRQQNTEAFF
d_call: .; v_call: TRBV27; clone_size: .; j_call: TRBJ1-2; cdr3_nt: TGTGCCAGCAGTCGAGGGGAGGTAGGGGGCTACACCTTC; cdr3_aa: CASSRGEVGGYTF
d_call: .; v_call: TRBV6-5; clone_size: .; j_call: TRBJ1-1; cdr3_nt: TGTGCCAGCAGTTCAGACAGTCAGAGCACTGAAGCTTTCTTT; cdr3_aa: CASSSDSQSTEAFF
d_call: .; v_call: TRBV29-1; clone_size: .; j_call: TRBJ2-3; cdr3_nt: TGCAGCGTTGTCGGGAACACAGATACGCAGTATTTT; cdr3_aa: CSVVGNTDTQYF
d_call: TRBD2; v_call: TRBV28; clone_size: .; j_call: TRBJ2-5; cdr3_nt: TGTGCCAGCGGGGCGGGGGAGACGGAGACCCAGTACTTC; cdr3_aa: CASGAGETETQYF
d_call: .; v_call: TRBV7-8; clone_size: once; j_call: TRBJ2-2; cdr3_nt: TGTGCCAGCAGCTTATATCGCACCGGGGAGCTGTTTTTT; cdr3_aa: CASSLYRTGELFF
d_call: .; v_call: TRBV27; clone_size: .; j_call: TRBJ1-5; cdr3_nt: TGTGCCAGCAGTTTTGGGGGGAATCAGCCCCAGCATTTT; cdr3_aa: CASSFGGNQPQHF
d_call: TRBD1; v_call: TRBV6-4; clone_size: once; j_call: TRBJ2-1; cdr3_nt: TGTGCCAGCAGTGAAACCCCCGGGACAGGGGGTTACAATGAGCAGTTCTTC; cdr3_aa: CASSETPGTGGYNEQFF
d_call: .; v_call: TRBV5-6; clone_size: .; j_call: TRBJ2-2; cdr3_nt: TGTGCCAGCAGCTTGGAACGGTACCTAAACACCGGGGAGCTGTTTTTT; cdr3_aa: CASSLERYLNTGELFF